Following are 29 T cell receptor beta chains from one sample sequenced in a study of blood T cell repertoires in COVID-19. Produced via immunoSEQ multiplex PCR; TCRdb's table is partial and in-frame only. This sample has approximately 240,000 clones, with 85% to 90% found just once. Source material: PBMCs or T cells enriched from blood (not recorded which). The receptors derive from a woman between 18 and 30 years old in a cohort exposed to, infected with or recovered from COVID-19 (not recorded which).

CDR3 DNA: TGTGCCAGCAGCCAGACCCCGGGGGACACTGAAGCTTTCTTT. Translation gives CASSQTPGDTEAFF. The rearrangement joins TRBV3-1 (or the pseudogene TRBV3-2) to TRBJ1-1, with D possibly being TRBD1 (5 bases). Trimming took 3 bases from V and 3 from J, leaving 11 bases between them. The length of the CDR3 is 14 residues. Germline lookup yields CDR1 LGHDT and CDR2 YNNKEL (reference sequence).

The chain employs TRBV11-3 and TRBJ2-1; D might be TRBD2 (6 bases). V gave up 3 bases and J gave up 1 base, with 7 bases separating them. The CDR3 contains 14 residues. Germline V gene sequence: CDR1 SGHNT, CDR2 YENEEA. DNA for the CDR3: TGTGCCAGCAGCTTGGGGGGTTCCTACAATGAGCAGTTCTTC. This encodes CASSLGGSYNEQFF.

The chain is built from TRBV5-1 and TRBJ2-2; 7 nucleotides line up with TRBD1. V lost 6 bases and J lost 2; bases outside the gene matches: 4. This CDR3 has 14 residues. Germline CDR1 reads SGHRS; CDR2 reads YFSETQ. This chain's CDR3 is CASKGTANTGELFF. The CDR3 nucleotides read TGCGCCAGCAAAGGGACAGCCAACACCGGGGAGCTGTTTTTT.

The gene calls are TRBV18 and TRBJ1-4; possibly TRBD1 for D (6 bases). The V and J ends lost 3 bases and 6 bases respectively, with 17 bases between them. Germline V gene data show CDR1 as KGHSH and CDR2 as LQKENI. The CDR3 covers 16 residues. The CDR3 reads CASSPLRGGADEKLFF. CDR3 DNA: TGTGCCAGCTCACCTCTACGCGGGGGGGCAGATGAAAAACTGTTTTTT.

The chain links TRBV11-2 to TRBJ2-1; no definite D call. The CDR3 runs 14 residues. V dropped 5 bases and J dropped 10 bases, with 18 bases sitting between them. The germline CDR1 and CDR2 sequences are SGHAT and FQNNGV. CDR3 sequence: CASSPEALSAEQFF. CDR3 DNA: TGTGCCAGCAGCCCCGAGGCGCTGTCGGCCGAGCAGTTCTTC.

The V call is TRBV4-2, the J call TRBJ1-1; tentative D call: TRBD1 (5 bases). From germline, CDR1 is LGHNA and CDR2 YNFKEQ. CDR3 length: 13 residues. V lost 6 bases to trimming and J lost 2 bases, with 10 bases between them. The CDR3 protein is CASSRQGNTEAFF. The CDR3 region has the DNA TGTGCCAGCAGTAGGCAGGGCAACACTGAAGCTTTCTTT.

The genes are TRBV5-1 and TRBJ1-2, with a possible D match to TRBD1 (6 bases). This CDR3 is 13 amino acids long. Per germline, CDR1 SGHRS and CDR2 YFSETQ. The V end was cut by 4 bases, the J end by 4 bases, with 11 bases between. The CDR3 region is CASSTPGVYGYTF. The CDR3 DNA sequence: TGCGCCAGCAGCACCCCAGGGGTCTATGGCTACACCTTC.

The chain links TRBV2 to TRBJ1-2; no firm D call. Deletions cut 9 bases from V and 6 bases from J, with 17 bases between. The CDR3 is made up of 13 amino acids. Germline CDR1 is SNHLY and CDR2 is FYNNEI. CDR3 coding DNA: TGTGCCAGTTACGGAGCGGACGTAGATGGCTACACCTTC. The encoded protein is CASYGADVDGYTF. Filled out from reference TRBV2 and TRBJ1-2, the complete variable domain reads EPEVTQTPSHQVTQMGQEVILRCVPISNHLYFYWYRQILGQKVEFLVSFYNNEISEKSEIFDDQFSVERPDGSNFTLKIRSTKLEDSAMYFCASYGADVDGYTFGSGTRLTVV.

The chain links TRBV6-5 to TRBJ1-5; 10 bases are a match to TRBD1. The germline CDR1 and CDR2 sequences are MNHEY and SVGAGI. This CDR3 is 14 amino acids long. The trim removed 6 bases at V and 6 bases at J, leaving 5 bases unmatched. For the CDR3, the DNA is TGTGCCAGCAGCTCGACAGGGGGCTTTCAGCCCCAGCATTTT. Its translation: CASSSTGGFQPQHF.

The CDR3 coding sequence is TGTGCCAGTAGTATTACTAGCGGACTCACAGATACGCAGTATTTT. Translation: CASSITSGLTDTQYF. The chain is built from TRBV19 and TRBJ2-3; the match to TRBD2 covers 8 bases. V was pared by 3 bases and J by 2 bases, with 4 bases of the junction left unmatched. This CDR3 is 15 amino acids long. CDR1 and CDR2 from the germline V gene are LNHDA and SQIVND (reference sequence).

The genes are TRBV27 and TRBJ1-6; 7 nucleotides agree with TRBD1. Per the germline V gene, CDR1 is MNHEY and CDR2 is SMNVEV (reference sequence). The CDR3 length is 17 residues. V shed 3 bases, J shed 2 bases, and the junction held 7 bases outside the gene matches. The CDR3 sequence: CASSLEGAGPYNSPLHF. The DNA of the CDR3 is TGTGCCAGCAGTTTGGAGGGGGCGGGGCCCTATAATTCACCCCTCCACTTT.

This clone came up once. The gene calls are TRBV5-1 and TRBJ2-2; 11 bases fit TRBD2. Germline loops: CDR1 SGHRS, CDR2 YFSETQ. V shed 7 bases, J shed 4 bases, and the junction held 3 bases outside the gene matches. The CDR3 totals 14 residues. CDR3 amino acids: CASRTSGGTGELFF. The DNA for the CDR3 is TGCGCCAGCCGAACTAGCGGGGGCACCGGGGAGCTGTTTTTT.

CDR3 sequence (DNA): TGTGCCAGCAGCTTAGATTACGGGAGCGAGCAGTACTTC. It is translated as CASSLDYGSEQYF. The J gene is TRBJ2-7, the V gene TRBV11-2, with a weak D call TRBD2 (6 bases). Germline V gives CDR1 SGHAT, CDR2 FQNNGV. The CDR3 totals 13 residues. V lost 0 bases, J lost 6 bases, and 9 bases lay in between.

This sequence joins TRBV7-9 and TRBJ2-5; TRBD2 matches 11 bases. The CDR3 sequence is 16 residues long. Germline CDR1 SEHNR, CDR2 FQNEAQ (reference sequence). V gave up 6 bases and J gave up 2 bases; unmatched junction bases: 8. CDR3 sequence: CASRQRLAGIQETQYF. CDR3 sequence (DNA): TGTGCCAGCAGGCAGAGACTAGCGGGGATTCAAGAGACCCAGTACTTC.

The chain employs TRBV5-4 and TRBJ2-5; D perhaps matches TRBD1 (5 bases). Deletions cut 0 bases from V and 5 bases from J, with 11 bases between. Germline CDR1 is SGHNT and CDR2 is YYREEE (reference sequence). This CDR3 region has 14 residues. The CDR3 bases are TGTGCCAGCAGCTTGGCTAGGGGTGCTGAGACCCAGTACTTC. It encodes CASSLARGAETQYF.

In DNA form, the CDR3 reads TGTGCCAGCAAACTCCGGTACAGGAGCGAGAACATTCAGTACTTC. It encodes CASKLRYRSENIQYF. The rearrangement joins TRBV27 to TRBJ2-4; D is perhaps TRBD1 (5 bases). This CDR3 contains 15 residues. The germline gives CDR1 MNHEY, CDR2 SMNVEV (reference sequence). Trimming cost V 7 bases and J 7 bases, with 20 bases left between them.

The V call is TRBV24-1, the J call TRBJ2-3, with D possibly being TRBD1 (6 bases). The V gene lost 9 bases and the J gene lost 1 base, with 10 bases spanning the gap. The germline gives CDR1 KGHDR, CDR2 SFDVKD. The CDR3 totals 13 residues. The CDR3 DNA is TGTGCCACCGGGACACCAGGCACAGATACGCAGTATTTT. Its translation is CATGTPGTDTQYF.

This chain joins TRBV5-6 and TRBJ2-5; 11 nucleotides agree with TRBD2. There are 15 residues in the CDR3. Per germline, CDR1 SGHDT and CDR2 YYEEEE. V lost 3 bases and J lost 5; bases outside the gene matches: 6. In DNA form, the CDR3 reads TGTGCCAGCAGCTCGGCTAGCGGGGGGAGGGAGACCCAGTACTTC. Protein product: CASSSASGGRETQYF.

The V gene is TRBV11-3, the J gene TRBJ1-2; 8 nucleotides match TRBD1. The CDR3 has 14 amino acids. Looked up from germline, CDR1 is SGHNT and CDR2 is YENEEA. With V trimmed by 4 bases and J by 5 bases, 6 bases remained unmatched. CDR3 sequence reads: CASSYTGTGYGYTF. Here the CDR3 DNA reads TGTGCCAGCAGCTATACCGGGACAGGATATGGCTACACCTTC.

This clone was seen once. CDR3 residues: CASSPQTGEAFF. CDR3 coding DNA: TGTGCCAGCAGCCCACAGACGGGAGAAGCTTTCTTT. The chain joins TRBV3-1 (or the pseudogene TRBV3-2) to TRBJ1-1; D unresolved. The CDR3 consists of 12 residues. Trimming took 4 bases from V and 8 from J, leaving 11 bases between them. CDR1 is LGHDT, CDR2 YNNKEL, per germline (reference sequence).

The chain employs TRBV7-9 and TRBJ1-1; D gene unclear. The CDR3 is 13 amino acids. V lost 3 bases to trimming and J lost 3 bases, with 8 bases between them. Germline CDR1 reads SEHNR; CDR2 reads FQNEAQ (reference sequence). CDR3 nucleotide sequence: TGTGCCAGCAGCTTGATGGAGGACACTGAAGCTTTCTTT. This encodes CASSLMEDTEAFF.

The chain joins TRBV11-3 to TRBJ1-2, with D uncertain. The CDR3 has 18 amino acids. Trimming pared 5 bases from V and 4 bases from J, leaving 26 bases between. Germline CDR1 is SGHNT and CDR2 is YENEEA. CDR3: CASSGNSVVRANCYGYTF. CDR3 sequence (DNA): TGTGCCAGCAGCGGAAACTCCGTCGTGAGGGCTAACTGCTATGGCTACACCTTC.

This chain joins TRBV30 and TRBJ1-4; D may be TRBD1 (5 bases). Trimming stripped 2 bases from V and 8 bases from J, with 15 bases between. This CDR3 spans 14 amino acids. CDR1 is GTSNPN and CDR2 is SVGIG in the germline V gene (reference sequence). In DNA, the CDR3 is TGTGCCTGGAGTATCGGGCTCCAGGGAGAAAAACTGTTTTTT. Its protein is CAWSIGLQGEKLFF.

The chain employs TRBV24-1 and TRBJ1-1, with 12 bases that match TRBD1. The CDR3 is 17 residues long. The ends lost 7 bases at V and 3 bases at J; junction bases unmatched: 11. Germline assignment: CDR1 KGHDR and CDR2 SFDVKD. The CDR3 DNA sequence: TGTGCCACCAGCCAGGGGACAGGGGGCGCGGTGGACACTGAAGCTTTCTTT. Protein product: CATSQGTGGAVDTEAFF.

The rearrangement uses TRBV18 and TRBJ2-3; maybe TRBD1 (5 bases). Germline V gene lookup returns CDR1 KGHSH and CDR2 LQKENI. Trimming pared 0 bases from V and 2 bases from J, leaving 6 bases between. This CDR3 is built from 14 residues. CDR3 region: CASSPPTATDTQYF. The CDR3 region has the DNA TGTGCCAGCTCACCACCGACAGCCACAGATACGCAGTATTTT.

This clone appeared once. This chain connects TRBV2 to TRBJ1-5, with 7 nucleotides matching TRBD1. This CDR3 is built from 14 residues. V lost 8 bases to trimming and J lost 4 bases; unmatched junction nucleotides: 8. The germline CDR1 and CDR2 sequences are SNHLY and FYNNEI. The CDR3 DNA reads as TGTGCCAGCCGGGACAGTTTACGAAATCAGCCCCAGCATTTT. Its translation is CASRDSLRNQPQHF.

The chain recombines TRBV9 with TRBJ2-2; D unclear. V was pared by 0 bases and J by 2 bases, with 14 bases between. The CDR3 contains 17 residues. Germline V gives CDR1 SGDLS, CDR2 YYNGEE. The CDR3: CASSVAGQSFNTGELFF. The CDR3, as DNA: TGTGCCAGCAGCGTAGCTGGCCAGTCCTTCAACACCGGGGAGCTGTTTTTT.

V and J are TRBV19 and TRBJ2-1; TRBD2 agrees at 14 bases. CDR3 length equals 15 residues. J was trimmed by 8 bases and V by 4 bases; bases with no gene match: 4. Germline V CDR1 and CDR2: LNHDA, SQIVND (reference sequence). The CDR3 nucleotides are TGTGCCAGTAGTACGGGACTAGCGGGAGCAGATGAGCAGTTCTTC. This sequence encodes CASSTGLAGADEQFF.

This clone came up a few times. The CDR3 end shows no conserved phenylalanine or tryptophan, and so a read error is likely. It is unclear where the CDR3 begins or ends on the DNA, so no DNA is shown, and the CDR3 is as TCRdb lists it. V and J are TRBV11-2 and TRBJ1-2. Germline CDR1 and CDR2: SGHAT and FQNNGV. The CDR3 contains 12 residues when both ends are counted. CDR3 protein: CASSLAGLSPFL.